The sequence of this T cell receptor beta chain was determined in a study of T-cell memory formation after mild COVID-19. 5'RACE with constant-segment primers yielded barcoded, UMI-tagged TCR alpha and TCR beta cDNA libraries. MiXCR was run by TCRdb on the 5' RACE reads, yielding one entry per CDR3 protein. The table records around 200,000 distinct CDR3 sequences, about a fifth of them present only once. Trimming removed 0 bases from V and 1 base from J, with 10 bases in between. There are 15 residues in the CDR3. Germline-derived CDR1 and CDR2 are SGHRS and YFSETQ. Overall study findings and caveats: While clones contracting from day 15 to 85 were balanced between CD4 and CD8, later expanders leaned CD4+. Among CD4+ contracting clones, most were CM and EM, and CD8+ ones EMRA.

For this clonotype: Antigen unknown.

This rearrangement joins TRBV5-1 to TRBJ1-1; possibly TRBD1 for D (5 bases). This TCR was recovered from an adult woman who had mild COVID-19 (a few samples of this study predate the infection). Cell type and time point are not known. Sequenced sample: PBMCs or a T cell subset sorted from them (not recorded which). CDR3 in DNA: TGCGCCAGCAGCTTGGAAGGGGAAAGGAACACTGAAGCTTTCTTT. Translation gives CASSLEGERNTEAFF.